These 24 T cell receptor beta chains originate from one sample sequenced in a study of cytomegalovirus exposure and HLA in healthy donors. Assay: immunoSEQ multiplex PCR; the TCRdb copy retains only in-frame clones and omits some. The sample contains about 82,000 clones, roughly 93% of which appear only once. Sequencing was performed on PBMCs. The origin of the receptors is a man between 18 and 29 years old in good health and CMV-seronegative.

J is TRBJ2-1 and V is TRBV19, with TRBD1 matching 7 bases. With 9 bases clipped from V and 0 bases from J, the junction kept 8 bases outside the gene matches. The CDR3 has 15 residues. Germline V gene data show CDR1 as LNHDA and CDR2 as SQIVND (reference sequence). The CDR3 region has the DNA TGTGCCAGCAAAACAGGGGTTAGCTCCTACAATGAGCAGTTCTTC. Its protein product is CASKTGVSSYNEQFF.

The V and J genes are TRBV11-2 and TRBJ1-1; a possible D gene is TRBD1 (6 bases). This CDR3 spans 15 amino acids. Germline assignment: CDR1 SGHAT and CDR2 FQNNGV. The ends were cut back, 5 bases at V and 3 bases at J, with 16 bases in the middle. The CDR3 nucleotides read TGTGCCAGCAGCGGGTACAGGGTGTCGGACACTGAAGCTTTCTTT. It specifies CASSGYRVSDTEAFF.

The V and J genes are TRBV6-5 and TRBJ2-1; 16 positions agree with TRBD2. V shed 10 bases, J shed 9 bases, and the junction held 9 bases outside the gene matches. The length of the CDR3 is 15 residues. Germline loops: CDR1 MNHEY, CDR2 SVGAGI. This chain's CDR3 is CATRGTSGRAGEQFF. In DNA form, the CDR3 reads TGTGCCACAAGGGGGACTAGCGGGAGGGCCGGTGAGCAGTTCTTC.

The J gene is TRBJ2-1, the V gene TRBV2; TRBD2 might be the D (6 bases). V lost 7 bases to trimming and J lost 6 bases, with 19 bases between them. This CDR3 comprises 15 residues. CDR1 SNHLY and CDR2 FYNNEI come from the germline V gene. The chain's CDR3 is CASNLGRDPTNEQFF. The CDR3 region has the DNA TGTGCCAGCAACCTAGGGCGGGACCCCACCAATGAGCAGTTCTTC.

This rearrangement joins TRBV25-1 to TRBJ1-5; 9 positions match TRBD1. Germline V gives CDR1 MGHDK, CDR2 SYGVNS. Trimming cost V 5 bases and J 7 bases; bases outside gene matches: 6. The CDR3 loop spans 14 amino acids. In DNA form, the CDR3 reads TGTGCCAGCAGTCAACAGGGGGCTTGGCAGCCCCAGCATTTT. It is translated as CASSQQGAWQPQHF.

This sequence joins TRBV2 and TRBJ1-2, with 12 bases fitting TRBD1. Germline loops: CDR1 SNHLY, CDR2 FYNNEI. The CDR3 runs 15 residues. J was trimmed by 8 bases and V by 7 bases; bases with no gene match: 11. The CDR3 sequence: CASTERDRGPGGYTF. CDR3 nucleotide sequence: TGTGCCAGCACTGAGAGGGACAGGGGGCCTGGGGGCTACACCTTC.

The chain links TRBV6-5 to TRBJ1-2; possible D gene TRBD1, 6 bases. The V end was cut by 6 bases, the J end by 8 bases, with 16 bases between. The CDR3 totals 13 residues. CDR1 and CDR2 from the germline V gene are MNHEY and SVGAGI. CDR3 coding DNA: TGTGCCAGCAGCCCGAGGAACAGGGACGGCTACACCTTC. It yields the protein CASSPRNRDGYTF.

This chain links TRBV15 with TRBJ2-3, with 8 nucleotides matching TRBD2. The CDR3 extends over 16 amino acids. V lost 5 bases, J lost 2 bases, and 9 bases stayed unmatched. Germline CDR1 LNHNV, CDR2 YYDKDF (reference sequence). CDR3: CATSFTSGYPTDTQYF. CDR3 coding DNA: TGTGCCACCAGCTTTACTAGCGGATACCCCACAGATACGCAGTATTTT. Full variable domain (missing parts from reference TRBV15 and TRBJ2-3): DAMVIQNPRYQVTQFGKPVTLSCSQTLNHNVMYWYQQKSSQAPKLLFHYYDKDFNNEADTPDNFQSRRPNTSFCFLDIRSPGLGDTAMYLCATSFTSGYPTDTQYFGPGTRLTVL.

V and J are TRBV30 and TRBJ1-1, with 8 bases aligning to TRBD1. Germline V gene lookup returns CDR1 GTSNPN and CDR2 SVGIG (reference sequence). The length of the CDR3 is 14 residues. Germline trimming cut 5 bases from V and 5 bases from J; bases unmatched to any gene: 10. In nucleotides, the CDR3 is TGTGCCTGGCTTACCGGACAGGGCCGGACTGAAGCTTTCTTT. This codes for CAWLTGQGRTEAFF.

V is TRBV7-9 and J is TRBJ1-1; TRBD1 is a possible D gene (6 bases). CDR1 is SEHNR, CDR2 FQNEAQ, per germline (reference sequence). V was shortened by 3 bases and J by 3 bases, with 11 bases between the two germline ends. The CDR3 has 14 amino acids. The CDR3 is CASSLYSGDTEAFF. The CDR3 DNA reads as TGTGCCAGCAGCTTGTATTCAGGGGACACTGAAGCTTTCTTT. Full variable domain (missing parts from reference TRBV7-9 and TRBJ1-1): DTGVSQNPRHKITKRGQNVTFRCDPISEHNRLYWYRQTLGQGPEFLTYFQNEAQLEKSRLLSDRFSAERPKGSFSTLEIQRTEQGDSAMYLCASSLYSGDTEAFFGQGTRLTVV.

The sample holds one count of this clone. This chain uses TRBV19 with TRBJ1-1; D not resolved. Germline V CDR1 and CDR2: LNHDA, SQIVND (reference sequence). With 8 bases removed from V and 5 bases from J, the gap between germline ends came to 12 bases. CDR3 size: 12 residues. The CDR3 spells CASSLTWTEAFF. The CDR3 DNA follows: TGTGCCAGTTCCCTTACTTGGACTGAAGCTTTCTTT.

The chain uses TRBV19 and TRBJ2-7; a weak D match, TRBD2 (6 bases). The V gene's germline CDR1 is LNHDA and CDR2 SQIVND (reference sequence). The ends were cut back, 4 bases at V and 9 bases at J, with 16 bases in the middle. There are 13 residues in the CDR3. The CDR3 reads CASSRTRERGQYF. DNA of the CDR3: TGTGCCAGTAGTAGGACCCGGGAGAGGGGGCAGTACTTC.

This CDR3 reads CASSSANTGELFF. The CDR3 DNA follows: TGCGCCAGCAGCTCGGCGAACACCGGGGAGCTGTTTTTT. This rearrangement joins TRBV5-1 to TRBJ2-2; D unresolved. This CDR3 region has 13 residues. The germline gives CDR1 SGHRS, CDR2 YFSETQ. V was trimmed by 3 bases and J by 0 bases, leaving 3 bases between them. Full variable domain (rest looked up from reference TRBV5-1 and TRBJ2-2): KAGVTQTPRYLIKTRGQQVTLSCSPISGHRSVSWYQQTPGQGLQFLFEYFSETQRNKGNFPGRFSGRQFSNSRSEMNVSTLELGDSALYLCASSSANTGELFFGEGSRLTVL.

The chain joins TRBV7-8 to TRBJ1-1, with D possibly being TRBD1 (5 bases). The CDR3 covers 12 residues. Germline V CDR1 and CDR2: SGHVS, FQNEAQ. The V and J ends lost 0 bases and 8 bases respectively, with 7 bases between them. Here the CDR3 DNA reads TGTGCCAGCAGCTTAGCGTCAGGGGAAGCTTTCTTT. Protein: CASSLASGEAFF.

This chain links TRBV4-3 with TRBJ2-5; 9 nucleotides align to TRBD1. Germline values: CDR1 LGHNA, CDR2 YSLEER. The CDR3 has 16 residues. J gave up 1 base and V 4 bases, and 7 bases lay outside the gene matches. DNA for the CDR3: TGCGCCAGCAGCCCTACGGGGACAGGGTTCCAAGAGACCCAGTACTTC. It encodes CASSPTGTGFQETQYF.

The CDR3 DNA reads TGTGCCAGCAGTAGACAGGCCCTCCCGCAAGAGACCCAGTACTTC. This sequence encodes CASSRQALPQETQYF. The chain combines TRBV2 with TRBJ2-5; a weak D match, TRBD1 (6 bases). Trimming shortened V by 5 bases and J by 2 bases, and 15 bases separated the two germline ends. The CDR3 is made up of 15 amino acids. The V gene's germline CDR1 is SNHLY and CDR2 FYNNEI. The variable domain in full, completed from reference TRBV2 and TRBJ2-5, reads EPEVTQTPSHQVTQMGQEVILRCVPISNHLYFYWYRQILGQKVEFLVSFYNNEISEKSEIFDDQFSVERPDGSNFTLKIRSTKLEDSAMYFCASSRQALPQETQYFGPGTRLLVL.

The chain has TRBV5-4 and TRBJ2-3, with D unresolved. CDR1 and CDR2 (germline): SGHNT, YYREEE (reference sequence). The CDR3 is made up of 14 amino acids. Trimming stripped 6 bases from V and 4 bases from J, with 15 bases between. CDR3 sequence (DNA): TGTGCCAGCACCCCTCCGCGGAGACCAGATACGCAGTATTTT. It is translated as CASTPPRRPDTQYF.

This rearrangement joins TRBV30 to TRBJ2-3, with D possibly matching TRBD2 (5 bases). In germline, CDR1 is GTSNPN, CDR2 SVGIG (reference sequence). The CDR3 totals 12 residues. The V end was cut by 5 bases, the J end by 4 bases, with 10 bases between. Written as DNA, the CDR3 is TGTGCCTGGGGCAGCGGACCAGATACGCAGTATTTT. Residues: CAWGSGPDTQYF.

The V and J genes are TRBV21-1 and TRBJ2-5; the DNA was not used to check the table's D call, TRBD1. TRBV21-1 is a pseudogene segment. CDR3 length: 15 amino acids. CDR3: CASSKTSTGSETQYF. The CDR3 nucleotides are TGTGCCAGCAGCAAAACCTCGACAGGGTCGGAGACCCAGTACTTC.

CDR3: CASSHRRDRDSNQPQHF. The CDR3 nucleotides are TGTGCCAGCAGTCACCGAAGGGACAGAGATAGCAATCAGCCCCAGCATTTT. The chain links TRBV2 to TRBJ1-5, with 7 bases fitting TRBD1. The CDR3 length is 17 residues. Germline CDR1 and CDR2: SNHLY and FYNNEI. After removal of 5 bases from V and 0 bases from J, the junction contained 10 bases not matched to a gene.

In this sample, this clone turned up once. The chain recombines TRBV7-2 with TRBJ1-3; D gene ambiguous. Germline-derived CDR1 and CDR2 are SGHTA and FQGNSA. V lost 10 bases to trimming and J lost 2 bases, with 12 bases between them. The CDR3 is 13 residues long. The CDR3 here is CAILGGPGNTIYF. The CDR3 DNA reads as TGTGCCATCCTCGGAGGGCCTGGAAACACCATATATTTT.

V gene TRBV2 combines with J gene TRBJ2-7; D is perhaps TRBD2 (5 bases). The CDR3 runs to 17 residues. Looked up from germline, CDR1 is SNHLY and CDR2 is FYNNEI. Trimming cost V 6 bases and J 0 bases, with 21 bases left between them. CDR3 loop: CASSASFLGGGSYEQYF. The CDR3 nucleotides are TGTGCCAGCAGCGCCAGTTTTTTGGGCGGAGGCTCCTACGAGCAGTACTTC.

The V gene is TRBV30, the J gene TRBJ1-1; 7 bases match TRBD1. The CDR3 is 12 amino acids. V lost 4 bases, J lost 4 bases, and 3 bases stayed unmatched. CDR1 is GTSNPN, CDR2 SVGIG, per germline (reference sequence). The CDR3 sequence: CAWNPGGTEAFF. CDR3 DNA: TGTGCCTGGAACCCAGGGGGCACTGAAGCTTTCTTT. The variable domain in full, completed from reference TRBV30 and TRBJ1-1, reads SQTIHQWPATLVQPVGSPLSLECTVEGTSNPNLYWYRQAAGRGLQLLFYSVGIGQISSEVPQNLSASRPQDRQFILSSKKLLLSDSGFYLCAWNPGGTEAFFGQGTRLTVV.

The chain carries TRBV11-3 and TRBJ2-7; 9 bases match TRBD1. From germline, CDR1 is SGHNT and CDR2 YENEEA. V lost 4 bases, J lost 4 bases, and 14 bases stayed unmatched. The CDR3 is 17 amino acids. The CDR3 DNA follows: TGTGCCAGCAGCTCCGAAGAAGGACAGGGGAGTAGGTACGAGCAGTACTTC. Its translation: CASSSEEGQGSRYEQYF.